Listed below are T cell receptor beta chains from one sample, sequenced in a study of CD8 T cells in ankylosing spondylitis. Each CDR3 protein is one row after TCRdb ran MiXCR on the 5' RACE reads. Found here are about 89,000 distinct CDR3 sequences, around 25% of them singletons; the top ten hold roughly three fifths. Sequencing input: blood, either unsorted or a sorted T cell fraction (not recorded which). These receptors originate from a male donor with ankylosing spondylitis or in good health (not recorded which). Both conserved end residues are part of each CDR3. Each record gives: J gene, clone size, D gene, V gene, CDR3 protein, CDR3 DNA. D genes are given only for firm matches. Some rows mark clone size as missing; the rest say once, few, many or name a class of expanded clone.

TRBJ2-1,.,.,TRBV9,CASSVGVPTLWNEQFF,TGTGCCAGCAGCGTAGGGGTTCCCACCCTATGGAATGAGCAGTTCTTC
TRBJ2-5,once,TRBD1,TRBV7-2,CASSLGPGTGLETQYF,TGTGCCAGCAGCTTGGGCCCCGGGACAGGGTTGGAGACCCAGTACTTC
TRBJ2-1,.,.,TRBV20-1,CSARGLVHPSSHEQFF,TGCAGTGCTAGGGGACTTGTCCATCCTTCGTCCCATGAGCAGTTCTTC
TRBJ2-3,.,.,TRBV7-3,CASSSLASADTQYF,TGTGCCAGCAGCTCCCTTGCGAGCGCAGATACGCAGTATTTT
TRBJ1-5,.,.,TRBV7-2,CASSLEGGDQPQHF,TGTGCCAGCAGCTTAGAGGGGGGAGATCAGCCCCAGCATTTT
TRBJ2-4,.,.,TRBV12-3/TRBV12-4,CASSLGVSKNIQYF,TGTGCCAGCAGTTTAGGAGTTTCCAAAAACATTCAGTACTTC
TRBJ1-1,.,TRBD1,TRBV5-1,CASNRDSHTEAFF,TGCGCCAGCAACCGGGACAGCCACACTGAAGCTTTCTTT
TRBJ1-1,few,.,TRBV18,CASSPRQENTEAFF,TGTGCCAGCTCACCACGCCAGGAGAACACTGAAGCTTTCTTT
TRBJ1-1,.,.,TRBV10-3,CAISELKGGIAFF,TGTGCCATCAGTGAGCTGAAAGGGGGAATAGCTTTCTTT
TRBJ2-2,few,TRBD1,TRBV20-1,CSARRDRAGGELFF,TGCAGTGCTAGGCGGGACAGGGCCGGCGGGGAGCTGTTTTTT